This section outlines one T cell receptor beta chain sequence together with its context. Its antigen remains unidentified. This entry comes from a study of cytomegalovirus exposure and HLA in healthy donors. Study outcomes and limitations: V- and J-gene trimming of TCR beta was linked (in a later analysis) to a missense DCLRE1C variant. In a later analysis, a genetic analysis reported fewer productive-TCR N-insertions in an Asian-associated ancestry cluster than the cohort average.

Trimming left V 0 bases short and J 2 bases short, with 2 bases between. Germline lookup yields CDR1 SGHNT and CDR2 YYREEE (reference sequence). This CDR3 is built from 12 residues. In the PCR, 60 Vbeta and 13 Jbeta primers were used. In the original processing: Among the unique TCR beta chains that a later analysis counted, about 81 million in all, roughly 11 million were shared. Method: immunoSEQ multiplex PCR; TCRdb's copy keeps in-frame clones and lacks some. V and J calls and clone size follow that table, whereas D and trimming were derived from the DNA. This table holds more than 110,000 clones, 65% to 80% found once.

Input material: PBMCs. The J gene is TRBJ2-5, the V gene TRBV5-4; D unresolved. This clonotype was obtained from a man aged 25 to 45 in good health and CMV-seronegative. The CDR3, as DNA: TGTGCCAGCAGCTTGGCGCAAGAGACCCAGTACTTC. This gives the protein CASSLAQETQYF.